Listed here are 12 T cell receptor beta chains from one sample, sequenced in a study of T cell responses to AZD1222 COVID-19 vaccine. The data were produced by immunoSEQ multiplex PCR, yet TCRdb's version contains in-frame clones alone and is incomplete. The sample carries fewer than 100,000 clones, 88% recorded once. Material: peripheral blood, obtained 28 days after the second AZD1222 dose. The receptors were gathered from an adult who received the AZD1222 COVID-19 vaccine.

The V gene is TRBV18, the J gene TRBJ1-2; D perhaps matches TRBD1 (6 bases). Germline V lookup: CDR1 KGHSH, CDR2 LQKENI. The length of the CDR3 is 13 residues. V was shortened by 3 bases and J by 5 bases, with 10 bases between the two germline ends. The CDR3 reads CASSPGGAYGYTF. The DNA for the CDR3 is TGTGCCAGCTCACCGGGGGGCGCTTATGGCTACACCTTC. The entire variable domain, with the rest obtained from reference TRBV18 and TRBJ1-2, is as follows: NAGVMQNPRHLVRRRGQEARLRCSPMKGHSHVYWYRQLPEEGLKFMVYLQKENIIDESGMPKERFSAEFPKEGPSILRIQQVVRGDSAAYFCASSPGGAYGYTFGSGTRLTVV.

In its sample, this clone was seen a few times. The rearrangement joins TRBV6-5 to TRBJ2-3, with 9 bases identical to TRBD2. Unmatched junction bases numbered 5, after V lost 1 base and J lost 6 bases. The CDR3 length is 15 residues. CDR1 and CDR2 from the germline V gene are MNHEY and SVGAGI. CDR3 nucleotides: TGTGCCAGCAGTTACTGGGGCGGGAGGGGGGATACGCAGTATTTT. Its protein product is CASSYWGGRGDTQYF.

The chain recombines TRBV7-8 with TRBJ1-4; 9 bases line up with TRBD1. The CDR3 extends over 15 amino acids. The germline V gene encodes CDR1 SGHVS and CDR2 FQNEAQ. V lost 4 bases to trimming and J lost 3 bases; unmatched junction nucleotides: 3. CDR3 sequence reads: CASSSDRGANEKLFF. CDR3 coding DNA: TGTGCCAGCAGCTCAGACAGGGGGGCTAATGAAAAACTGTTTTTT.

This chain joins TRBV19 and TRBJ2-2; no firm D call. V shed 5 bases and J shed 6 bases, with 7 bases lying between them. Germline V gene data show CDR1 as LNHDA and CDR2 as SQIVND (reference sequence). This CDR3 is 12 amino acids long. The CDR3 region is CASSWGSGELFF. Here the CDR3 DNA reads TGTGCCAGTAGTTGGGGATCCGGGGAGCTGTTTTTT.

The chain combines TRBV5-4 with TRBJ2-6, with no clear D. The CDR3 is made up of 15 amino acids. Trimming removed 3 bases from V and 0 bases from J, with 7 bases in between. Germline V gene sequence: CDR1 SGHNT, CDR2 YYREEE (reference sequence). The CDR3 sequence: CASSSPSSGANVLTF. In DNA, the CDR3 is TGTGCCAGCAGCTCCCCGAGCTCTGGGGCCAACGTCCTGACTTTC.

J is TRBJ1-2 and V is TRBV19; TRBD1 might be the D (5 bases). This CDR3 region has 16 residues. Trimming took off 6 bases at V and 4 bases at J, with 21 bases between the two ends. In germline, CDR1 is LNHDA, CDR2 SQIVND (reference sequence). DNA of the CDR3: TGTGCCAGTAGGAGCAGGGAAACCCCTTATTCCTATGGCTACACCTTC. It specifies CASRSRETPYSYGYTF.

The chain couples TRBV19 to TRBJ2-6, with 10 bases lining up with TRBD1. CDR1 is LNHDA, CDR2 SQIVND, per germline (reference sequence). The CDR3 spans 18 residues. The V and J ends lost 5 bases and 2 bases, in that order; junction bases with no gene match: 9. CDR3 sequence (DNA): TGTGCCAGTAGTTCCACGGGACAGGGGTCTACTGGGGCCAACGTCCTGACTTTC. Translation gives CASSSTGQGSTGANVLTF.

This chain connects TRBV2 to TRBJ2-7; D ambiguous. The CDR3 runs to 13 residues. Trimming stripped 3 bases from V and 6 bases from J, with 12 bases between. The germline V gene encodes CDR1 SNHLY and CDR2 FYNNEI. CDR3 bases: TGTGCCAGCAGTGAGGGGTTCTTGCGCGAGCAGTACTTC. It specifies CASSEGFLREQYF. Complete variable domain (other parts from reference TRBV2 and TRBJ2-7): EPEVTQTPSHQVTQMGQEVILRCVPISNHLYFYWYRQILGQKVEFLVSFYNNEISEKSEIFDDQFSVERPDGSNFTLKIRSTKLEDSAMYFCASSEGFLREQYFGPGTRLTVT.

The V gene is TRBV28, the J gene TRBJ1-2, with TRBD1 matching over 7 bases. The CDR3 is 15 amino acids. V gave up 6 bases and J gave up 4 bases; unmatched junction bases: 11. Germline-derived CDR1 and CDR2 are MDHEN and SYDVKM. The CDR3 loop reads CASSDRQGRSYGYTF. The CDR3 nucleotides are TGTGCCAGCAGCGATAGACAGGGAAGAAGCTATGGCTACACCTTC.

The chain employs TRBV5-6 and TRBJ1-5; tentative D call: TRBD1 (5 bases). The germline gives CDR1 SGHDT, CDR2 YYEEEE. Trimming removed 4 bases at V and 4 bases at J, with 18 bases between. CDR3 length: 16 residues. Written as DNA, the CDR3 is TGTGCCAGCAGCCGGGGCGAGGGCAGAAAAAATCAGCCCCAGCATTTT. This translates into CASSRGEGRKNQPQHF.

In DNA form, the CDR3 reads TGTGCCAGCAGTTTACACAGGGGACTTTCCAATGAGCAGTTCTTC. It translates to CASSLHRGLSNEQFF. The V and J genes are TRBV6-4 and TRBJ2-1, with D perhaps matching TRBD1 (7 bases). The CDR3 totals 15 residues. Trimming left V 5 bases short and J 6 bases short, with 17 bases between. In germline, CDR1 is MRHNA, CDR2 SNTAGT.

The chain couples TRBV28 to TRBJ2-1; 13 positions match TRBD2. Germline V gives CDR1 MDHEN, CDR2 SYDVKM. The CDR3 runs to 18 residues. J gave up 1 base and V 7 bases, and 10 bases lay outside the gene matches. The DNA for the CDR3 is TGTGCCAGCATCTCACCGGGACTAGCGGGAACATCCTACAATGAGCAGTTCTTC. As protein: CASISPGLAGTSYNEQFF.